Sequencing of this T cell receptor (beta chain) was carried out in a study of T cell responses to AZD1222 COVID-19 vaccine. Study results and caveats: White British people made up most donors, females outnumbered males, and clonal diversity was possibly underestimated.

This CDR3 is built from 15 residues. Trimming took 0 bases from V and 4 from J, leaving 11 bases between them. Germline V gene data show CDR1 as SGHKS and CDR2 as YYEKEE (reference sequence). Remarks on this clone: The antigen is undetermined.

Assay: immunoSEQ multiplex PCR; the TCRdb copy retains only in-frame clones and omits some. There are 90,000 to 150,000 clones in the sample; about 87% occur only once, and 8.4% lies in the top ten. V usage is TRBV5-5 and J usage is TRBJ1-3; no definite D call. Here the sequenced sample was peripheral blood, taken on day 0 of AZD1222 vaccination. The origin of this receptor is an adult in good health. The CDR3 region has the DNA TGTGCCAGCAGCTTGGTAGCGGGGTCCGGAAACACCATATATTTT. This codes for CASSLVAGSGNTIYF.